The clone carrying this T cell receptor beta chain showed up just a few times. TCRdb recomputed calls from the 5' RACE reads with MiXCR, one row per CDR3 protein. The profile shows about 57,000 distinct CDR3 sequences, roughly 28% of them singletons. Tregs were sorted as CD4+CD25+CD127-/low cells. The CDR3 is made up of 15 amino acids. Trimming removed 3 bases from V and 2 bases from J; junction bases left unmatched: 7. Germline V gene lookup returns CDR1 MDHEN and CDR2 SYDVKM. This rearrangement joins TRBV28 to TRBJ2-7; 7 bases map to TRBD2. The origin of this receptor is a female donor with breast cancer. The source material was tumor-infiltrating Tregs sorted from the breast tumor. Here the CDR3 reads CASSFPGLGAYEQYF. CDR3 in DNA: TGTGCCAGCAGTTTTCCTGGACTAGGTGCCTACGAGCAGTACTTC. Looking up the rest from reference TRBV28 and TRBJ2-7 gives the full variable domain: DVKVTQSSRYLVKRTGEKVFLECVQDMDHENMFWYRQDPGLGLRLIYFSYDVKMKEKGDIPEGYSVSREKKERFSLILESASTNQTSMYLCASSFPGLGAYEQYFGPGTRLTVT.